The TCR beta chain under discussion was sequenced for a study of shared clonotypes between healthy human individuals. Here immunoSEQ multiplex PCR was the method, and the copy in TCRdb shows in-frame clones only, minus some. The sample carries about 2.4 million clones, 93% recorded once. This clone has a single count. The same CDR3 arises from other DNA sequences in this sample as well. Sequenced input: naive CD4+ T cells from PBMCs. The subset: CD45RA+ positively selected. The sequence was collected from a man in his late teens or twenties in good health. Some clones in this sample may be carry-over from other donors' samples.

CDR3 sequence (DNA): TGTGCCAGCAGCCTTGGCGGAGAGCAGTACTTC. This encodes CASSLGGEQYF. The chain has TRBV6-5 and TRBJ2-7; D gene ambiguous. This CDR3 region has 11 residues. The germline V gene has CDR1 MNHEY and CDR2 SVGAGI. Trimming took 6 bases from V and 7 from J, leaving 10 bases between them.